This TCR beta chain came from a study of T cells expressing NK-cell markers. Study in general: The TCR beta repertoires originated in sorted CD3+CD56+NKG2C+, CD3+CD56+NKG2C- and CD3+CD56-NKG2C+ T cells. One of eight sequenced donors was HCMV-seronegative; the other seven were seropositive. General observations from the study: The study did not resolve the HCMV specificity of expanded NKG2C+ T cell clones. The share of CD8+ T cells held by dominant NKG2C+ clonotypes was roughly 1.0-7.5% in more than 5 donors.

On this clonotype: The target antigen is unknown.

TCRdb derives one entry per CDR3 protein from the 5' RACE reads, leaving out DNA. The listing records about 550,000 distinct CDR3 sequences. The receptor was derived from a man between 18 and 29 years old in good health. The sequenced sample consisted of blood T cells: a sorted CD56 or NKG2C T cell subset, CD4+ or CD8+ T cells, or bulk PBMC T cells (not recorded which).

The CDR3: CACTRAGRAPDTQYF. The chain uses TRBV5-1 and TRBJ2-3; TCRdb's D call, TRBD2, is unchecked because there is no DNA. Germline V gene sequence: CDR1 SGHRS, CDR2 YFSETQ. The CDR3 spans 15 residues.